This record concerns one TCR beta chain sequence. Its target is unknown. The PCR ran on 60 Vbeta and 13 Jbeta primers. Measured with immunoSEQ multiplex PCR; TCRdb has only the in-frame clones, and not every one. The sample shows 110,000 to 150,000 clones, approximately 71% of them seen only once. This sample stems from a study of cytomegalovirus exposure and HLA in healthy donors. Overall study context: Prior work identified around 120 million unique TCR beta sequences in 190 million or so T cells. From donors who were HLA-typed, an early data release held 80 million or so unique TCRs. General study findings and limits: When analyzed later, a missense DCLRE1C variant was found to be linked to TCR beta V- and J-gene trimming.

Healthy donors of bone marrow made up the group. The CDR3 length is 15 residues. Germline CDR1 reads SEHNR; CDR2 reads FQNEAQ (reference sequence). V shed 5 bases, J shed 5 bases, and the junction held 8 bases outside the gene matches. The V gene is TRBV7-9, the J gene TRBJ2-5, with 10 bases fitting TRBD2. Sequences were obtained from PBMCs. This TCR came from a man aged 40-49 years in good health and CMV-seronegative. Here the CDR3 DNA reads TGTGCCAGCAGCAACAGCGGGGGGGCCCTGGAGACCCAGTACTTC. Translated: CASSNSGGALETQYF.